Below are 29 T cell receptor beta chains sequenced from a single sample in a study of T cells in Graves' hyperthyroidism and ophthalmopathy. Amplification targeted TCR beta CDR3 regions from RNA transcripts. Carried out on the TCR CDR3, a first-round RT-PCR used the HTBI primer set. TCRdb processed the multiplex PCR reads anew with MiXCR; each CDR3 protein has one entry. The data contain some 350,000 distinct CDR3 sequences, approximately 16% of them seen just once; the ten biggest clones take up roughly a fifth. What was sequenced was blood. The receptors originated from a woman aged 55-69 years with Graves' ophthalmopathy.

The CDR3 region has the DNA TGTGCCAGCAGAGGCCAGCGGGACTCGGGAGTAAGCACAGATACGCAGTATTTT. This sequence encodes CASRGQRDSGVSTDTQYF. The chain combines TRBV6-1 with TRBJ2-3; 7 bases line up with TRBD2. This CDR3 spans 18 amino acids. In germline, CDR1 is MNHNS, CDR2 SASEGT. V dropped 6 bases and J dropped 0; count of bases not matched to a gene: 15.

This clonotype has ten or more counts. The gene calls are TRBV28 and TRBJ2-7; D possibly corresponds to TRBD2 (5 bases). Germline V gene sequence: CDR1 MDHEN, CDR2 SYDVKM. V was clipped by 3 bases and J by 1 base, with 13 bases between them. This CDR3 region has 15 residues. The CDR3: CASSFTPGESYEQYF. CDR3 sequence (DNA): TGTGCCAGCAGTTTCACCCCCGGGGAGTCCTACGAGCAGTACTTC.

This clonotype was counted ten times or more. This chain joins TRBV5-1 and TRBJ1-1; 9 bases line up with TRBD1. J was trimmed by 5 bases and V by 5 bases; bases with no gene match: 4. The germline V gene encodes CDR1 SGHRS and CDR2 YFSETQ. The CDR3 length is 13 residues. The CDR3 protein is CASSQQGATEAFF. In nucleotides, the CDR3 is TGCGCCAGCAGTCAACAGGGGGCAACTGAAGCTTTCTTT.

This clonotype was seen many times. The chain has TRBV7-9 and TRBJ2-1; weak D call: TRBD2 (5 bases). The CDR3 covers 12 residues. CDR1 is SEHNR and CDR2 is FQNEAQ in the germline V gene (reference sequence). Trimming left V 3 bases short and J 7 bases short, with 7 bases between. The CDR3 spells CASSFEGNEQFF. In DNA form, the CDR3 reads TGTGCCAGCAGCTTCGAGGGTAATGAGCAGTTCTTC.

This clonotype was seen repeatedly, ten times or more. The chain has TRBV5-1 and TRBJ2-3; D is possibly TRBD2 (6 bases). V lost 0 bases and J lost 4, with 12 bases in between. This CDR3 comprises 15 residues. Germline CDR1 reads SGHRS; CDR2 reads YFSETQ. CDR3 in DNA: TGCGCCAGCAGCTTGGATCTAGCGAGCGCAGATACGCAGTATTTT. Translation gives CASSLDLASADTQYF.

This clonotype was detected only a few times. The rearrangement uses TRBV9 and TRBJ2-7; TRBD1 aligns across 8 bases. The CDR3 contains 15 residues. In germline, CDR1 is SGDLS, CDR2 YYNGEE. J lost 3 bases, V lost 3 bases, and 8 bases had no gene match. The CDR3 bases are TGTGCCAGCAGCGGAACCGGGACAGGACACTACGAGCAGTACTTC. This translates into CASSGTGTGHYEQYF.

The rearrangement joins TRBV5-1 to TRBJ2-1; D is unresolved. The germline gives CDR1 SGHRS, CDR2 YFSETQ. Trimming removed 0 bases from V and 2 bases from J, with 9 bases in between. The CDR3 has 15 residues. The CDR3 sequence is CASSLVDPAYNEQFF. CDR3 DNA: TGCGCCAGCAGCTTGGTTGACCCCGCCTACAATGAGCAGTTCTTC.

This clonotype was observed many times. This chain uses TRBV12-3 or TRBV12-4 with TRBJ2-1; D is undetermined. V lost 2 bases and J 5 bases, leaving 10 bases between the germline ends. The CDR3 loop spans 14 amino acids. CDR3 amino acids: CASSLYRSNNEQFF. The CDR3 bases are TGTGCCAGCAGTTTATATCGATCGAACAATGAGCAGTTCTTC.

This clonotype has at least ten counts. The V gene is TRBV30, the J gene TRBJ2-1, with D tentatively TRBD2 (5 bases). This CDR3 is 13 amino acids long. Between the trimmed V and J ends, which lost 3 bases and 6 bases, there was a span of 12 bases. Germline V CDR1 and CDR2: GTSNPN, SVGIG (reference sequence). The CDR3 DNA reads TGTGCCTGGAGGCCCAACGCGGGCAATGAGCAGTTCTTC. Residues: CAWRPNAGNEQFF. Together with reference TRBV30 and TRBJ2-1, the CDR3 gives the full variable domain: SQTIHQWPATLVQPVGSPLSLECTVEGTSNPNLYWYRQAAGRGLQLLFYSVGIGQISSEVPQNLSASRPQDRQFILSSKKLLLSDSGFYLCAWRPNAGNEQFFGPGTRLTVL.

V gene TRBV12-3 or TRBV12-4 combines with J gene TRBJ1-3, with D unresolved. The length of the CDR3 is 14 residues. Trimming left V 6 bases short and J 2 bases short, with 11 bases between. CDR3 nucleotide sequence: TGTGCCAGCAGCCAGATGGGGACTGGAAACACCATATATTTT. Amino acids: CASSQMGTGNTIYF.

The rearrangement links TRBV6-1 to TRBJ2-3; 14 nucleotides line up with TRBD2. The CDR3 has 18 residues. Germline V gene data show CDR1 as MNHNS and CDR2 as SASEGT. Germline trimming cut 5 bases from V and 2 bases from J; bases unmatched to any gene: 9. The CDR3 here is CASSTGLAGGGVTDTQYF. CDR3 coding DNA: TGTGCCAGCAGTACCGGACTAGCGGGAGGAGGGGTCACAGATACGCAGTATTTT.

The sample holds a few counts of this clonotype. At one boundary the junction diverges from the germline segment, which might be a read error. V and J are TRBV3-1 and TRBJ1-1, with 8 bases lining up with TRBD1. CDR3 length: 15 residues. Germline V gene sequence: CDR1 LGHDT, CDR2 YNNKEL (reference sequence). The CDR3 reads CASSPSTGVPTEASF. CDR3 sequence (DNA): TGTGCCAGCAGCCCTTCGACAGGGGTCCCCACTGAAGCTTCCTTT.

This chain uses TRBV19 with TRBJ1-1, with a tentative D call TRBD1 (5 bases). Germline loops: CDR1 LNHDA, CDR2 SQIVND (reference sequence). V was trimmed by 9 bases and J by 10 bases, leaving 27 bases between them. The CDR3 has 15 amino acids. CDR3 residues: CASTGYRESIYPAFF. The DNA for the CDR3 is TGTGCCAGCACAGGATACCGGGAATCTATATACCCAGCTTTCTTT.

This clonotype was found many times. The chain has TRBV2 and TRBJ2-1, with 8 bases lining up with TRBD1. The ends lost 6 bases at V and 7 bases at J; junction bases unmatched: 11. CDR3 length equals 15 residues. From germline, CDR1 is SNHLY and CDR2 FYNNEI. The CDR3 DNA follows: TGTGCCAGCAGAGAGTATAGGACAGGGAATAATGAGCAGTTCTTC. It encodes CASREYRTGNNEQFF.

The table lists this clonotype with many counts. V is TRBV2 and J is TRBJ1-4; weak D call: TRBD1 (6 bases). Per the germline V gene, CDR1 is SNHLY and CDR2 is FYNNEI. Trimming took off 7 bases at V and 7 bases at J, with 13 bases between the two ends. There are 13 residues in the CDR3. The CDR3 DNA follows: TGTGCCAGCACGCAGGGGTTAGGTGAAAAACTGTTTTTT. This translates into CASTQGLGEKLFF.

The chain is built from TRBV4-1 and TRBJ1-3; no reliable D call. CDR1 is MGHRA and CDR2 is YSYEKL in the germline V gene. Trimming stripped 4 bases from V and 4 bases from J, with 8 bases between. CDR3 size: 13 residues. The CDR3, as DNA: TGCGCCAGCAGCCGGGTGGCCGGAAACACCATATATTTT. This sequence encodes CASSRVAGNTIYF.

The V gene is TRBV28, the J gene TRBJ2-7, with D hard to call. The length of the CDR3 is 15 residues. Germline V gene lookup returns CDR1 MDHEN and CDR2 SYDVKM. Trimming shortened V by 6 bases and J by 2 bases, and 17 bases separated the two germline ends. The CDR3 is CASRAFLDGTYEQYF. DNA for the CDR3: TGTGCCAGCAGGGCCTTCTTGGACGGAACCTACGAGCAGTACTTC.

With regard to this clonotype: Since a much larger clone is just one base distant, this may be a read error. The chain is built from TRBV12-3 or TRBV12-4 and TRBJ2-3, with D possibly being TRBD1 or TRBD2 (5 bases each). Between the trimmed V and J ends, which lost 7 bases and 0 bases, there was a span of 14 bases. There are 15 residues in the CDR3. The CDR3 is CASNRDGKSTDTQYF. The CDR3 DNA follows: TGTGCCAGCAACCGGGACGGAAAAAGCACAGATACGCAGTATTTT.

This clonotype has a handful of counts. The V gene is TRBV6-1, the J gene TRBJ1-5; D unresolved. Looked up from germline, CDR1 is MNHNS and CDR2 is SASEGT. The CDR3 length is 13 residues. The V gene lost 2 bases and the J gene lost 7 bases, with 9 bases spanning the gap. The CDR3 DNA is TGTGCCAGCAGTGAATCGGGGAGGCAGCCCCAGCATTTT. This codes for CASSESGRQPQHF.

This clonotype was observed a handful of times. A single base separates this from a much larger clone, so it may be a read error. This chain connects TRBV20-1 to TRBJ2-1; the D gene is possibly TRBD1 (5 bases). Per the germline V gene, CDR1 is DFQATT and CDR2 is SNEGSKA (reference sequence). The CDR3 loop spans 15 amino acids. For the CDR3, the DNA is TGCAGTGCTAGAGATGCCAGGGTACCCTACGATGAGCAGTTCTTC. Protein sequence: CSARDARVPYDEQFF.

This clonotype has a count of ten or more. The CDR3: CSARAFASYEQYF. CDR3 nucleotides: TGCAGTGCTAGGGCCTTTGCATCCTACGAGCAGTACTTC. The chain carries TRBV20-1 and TRBJ2-7; D not resolved. This CDR3 region has 13 residues. V was trimmed by 3 bases and J by 1 base, leaving 10 bases between them. Germline-derived CDR1 and CDR2 are DFQATT and SNEGSKA (reference sequence).

This clonotype has only a few counts. CDR3 coding DNA: TGCAGTGCCAAAGCGCTTAGTAATTCACCCCTCCACTTT. Translated, it gives CSAKALSNSPLHF. The V and J genes are TRBV20-1 and TRBJ1-6; D is undetermined. Germline CDR1 and CDR2: DFQATT and SNEGSKA (reference sequence). The CDR3 extends over 13 amino acids. Deletions cut 6 bases from V and 6 bases from J, with 12 bases between.

The chain has TRBV20-1 and TRBJ2-3; TRBD2 matches 15 bases. Germline CDR1 is DFQATT and CDR2 is SNEGSKA (reference sequence). The V and J ends lost 7 bases and 3 bases, in that order; junction bases with no gene match: 8. This CDR3 comprises 16 residues. CDR3 nucleotide sequence: TGCAGTGGCTTAGCGGGACTAGCGGGAGGAACAGATACGCAGTATTTT. Amino acid sequence: CSGLAGLAGGTDTQYF.

This clonotype was observed at least ten times. The chain uses TRBV28 and TRBJ2-5; maybe TRBD1 (6 bases). In germline, CDR1 is MDHEN, CDR2 SYDVKM. This CDR3 region has 14 residues. V shed 5 bases and J shed 5 bases, with 15 bases lying between them. CDR3 loop: CASSTTGQGETQYF. The CDR3 DNA reads as TGTGCCAGCAGTACCACCGGGCAGGGGGAGACCCAGTACTTC. Together with reference TRBV28 and TRBJ2-5, the CDR3 gives the full variable domain: DVKVTQSSRYLVKRTGEKVFLECVQDMDHENMFWYRQDPGLGLRLIYFSYDVKMKEKGDIPEGYSVSREKKERFSLILESASTNQTSMYLCASSTTGQGETQYFGPGTRLLVL.

Many counts were recorded for this clonotype. The V and J genes are TRBV30 and TRBJ1-2, with D possibly matching TRBD1 (5 bases). The germline V and J ends were trimmed by 2 bases and 4 bases, with 14 bases remaining between them. CDR1 is GTSNPN, CDR2 SVGIG, per germline (reference sequence). The CDR3 is 14 amino acids. The CDR3 bases are TGTGCCTGGAGTCGGGGCGGCCTGAGCTATGGCTACACCTTC. Translated: CAWSRGGLSYGYTF.

This clonotype was observed at least ten times. J is TRBJ2-7 and V is TRBV20-1, with D perhaps TRBD2 (5 bases). The CDR3 loop spans 12 amino acids. The V end was cut by 5 bases, the J end by 2 bases, with 10 bases between. Looked up from germline, CDR1 is DFQATT and CDR2 is SNEGSKA (reference sequence). CDR3 loop: CSAGSVTYEQYF. The CDR3 DNA reads as TGCAGTGCTGGGAGCGTTACCTACGAGCAGTACTTC.

In this sample, this clonotype turned up many times. The rearrangement uses TRBV5-1 and TRBJ2-7; possibly TRBD2 for D (5 bases). CDR3 size: 14 residues. Germline V gene lookup returns CDR1 SGHRS and CDR2 YFSETQ. Deletions cut 4 bases from V and 0 bases from J, with 11 bases between. The CDR3 DNA follows: TGCGCCAGCAGCCCGGACGGACTCTCCTACGAGCAGTACTTC. It translates to CASSPDGLSYEQYF.

The chain couples TRBV28 to TRBJ1-2; no definite D call. V was trimmed by 7 bases and J by 0 bases, leaving 9 bases between them. Germline loops: CDR1 MDHEN, CDR2 SYDVKM. CDR3 length equals 13 residues. Written as DNA, the CDR3 is TGTGCCAGCATCTCCGGATCTAACTATGGCTACACCTTC. Its translation is CASISGSNYGYTF.

This clonotype was seen only a few times. The chain employs TRBV4-1 and TRBJ2-1, with 14 bases lining up with TRBD2. In germline, CDR1 is MGHRA, CDR2 YSYEKL. This CDR3 comprises 16 residues. V lost 4 bases and J lost 7; bases outside the gene matches: 6. Written as DNA, the CDR3 is TGCGCCAGCAGCCCCGGGACTAGCGGGAGTCAAAATGAGCAGTTCTTC. Amino acid sequence: CASSPGTSGSQNEQFF.